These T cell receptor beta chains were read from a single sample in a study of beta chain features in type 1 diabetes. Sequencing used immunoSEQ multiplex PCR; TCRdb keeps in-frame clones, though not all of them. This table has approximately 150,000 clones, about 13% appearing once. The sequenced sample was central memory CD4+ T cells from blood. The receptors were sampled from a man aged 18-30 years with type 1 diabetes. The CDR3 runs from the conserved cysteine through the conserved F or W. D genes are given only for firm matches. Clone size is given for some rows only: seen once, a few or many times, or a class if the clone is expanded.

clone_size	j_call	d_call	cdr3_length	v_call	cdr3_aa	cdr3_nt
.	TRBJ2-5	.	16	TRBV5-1	CASSLASPGGGETQYF	TGCGCCAGCAGCTTGGCCTCTCCGGGCGGAGGGGAGACCCAGTACTTC
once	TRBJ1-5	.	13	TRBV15	CATSREGNQPQHF	TGTGCCACCAGCAGGGAGGGAAATCAGCCCCAGCATTTT
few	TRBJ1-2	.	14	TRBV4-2	CASSQDMGAYGYTF	TGTGCCAGCAGCCAAGATATGGGGGCCTATGGCTACACCTTC
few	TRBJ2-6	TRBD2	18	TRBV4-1	CASSQDFSGGSGANVLTF	TGCGCCAGCAGCCAAGATTTTTCGGGGGGCTCTGGGGCCAACGTCCTGACTTTC
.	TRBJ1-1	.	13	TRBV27	CASRWEQNTEAFF	TGTGCCAGCAGGTGGGAACAGAACACTGAAGCTTTCTTT
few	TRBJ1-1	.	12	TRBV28	CASSTAGTEAFF	TGTGCCAGCAGTACCGCGGGCACTGAAGCTTTCTTT
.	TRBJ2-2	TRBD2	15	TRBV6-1	CASSSLAGGNGELFF	TGTGCCAGCAGTTCCCTAGCGGGGGGTAACGGGGAGCTGTTTTTT
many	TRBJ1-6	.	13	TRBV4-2	CASSQGDDSPLHF	TGTGCCAGCAGCCAAGGTGACGATTCACCCCTCCACTTT
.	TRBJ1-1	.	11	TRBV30	CAWSAAVEAFF	TGTGCCTGGAGTGCCGCGGTTGAAGCTTTCTTT
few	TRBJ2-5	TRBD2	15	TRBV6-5	CASSYSGGVRETQYF	TGTGCCAGCAGTTATAGCGGGGGGGTGCGAGAGACCCAGTACTTC
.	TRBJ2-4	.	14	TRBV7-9	CAWPDSGGQNIQYF	TGTGCCTGGCCCGACTCCGGGGGCCAAAACATTCAGTACTTC
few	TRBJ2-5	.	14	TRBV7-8	CASSPRTNPADQYF	TGTGCCAGCAGCCCTAGGACCAACCCCGCGGACCAGTACTTC
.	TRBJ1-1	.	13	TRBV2	CASTGQVNTEAFF	TGTGCCAGCACCGGGCAGGTGAACACTGAAGCTTTCTTT
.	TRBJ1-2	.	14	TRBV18	CASSSEGINYGYTF	TGTGCCAGCTCATCGGAGGGGATTAACTATGGCTACACCTTC
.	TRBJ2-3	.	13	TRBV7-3	CASSLASTDTQYF	TGTGCCAGCAGCTTAGCAAGCACAGATACGCAGTATTTT
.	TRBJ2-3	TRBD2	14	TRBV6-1	CATLTTSGTDTQYF	TGTGCCACCCTGACAACTAGCGGCACAGATACGCAGTATTTT
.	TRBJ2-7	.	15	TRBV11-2	CASSLEEGSIYEQYF	TGTGCCAGCAGCTTAGAAGAGGGGTCAATCTACGAGCAGTACTTC
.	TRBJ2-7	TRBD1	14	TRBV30	CAWSAGTGFAEQYF	TGTGCCTGGAGCGCCGGGACAGGGTTCGCCGAGCAGTACTTC
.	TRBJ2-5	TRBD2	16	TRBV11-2	CASSARLAGIFTSQYF	TGTGCCAGCAGCGCACGACTAGCGGGGATCTTTACGTCCCAGTACTTC
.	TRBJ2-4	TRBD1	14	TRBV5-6	CASSGRDRGNIQYF	TGTGCCAGCAGCGGCCGGGACAGGGGCAACATTCAGTACTTC
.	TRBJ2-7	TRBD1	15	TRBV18	CASSPGTGGPYEQYF	TGTGCCAGCTCACCAGGGACAGGGGGCCCGTACGAGCAGTACTTC
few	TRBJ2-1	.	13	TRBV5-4	CASSLGTNNEQFF	TGTGCCAGCAGCTTGGGGACCAACAATGAGCAGTTCTTC
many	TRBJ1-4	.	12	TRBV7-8	CASGERGEKLFF	TGTGCCAGCGGGGAGAGGGGTGAAAAACTGTTTTTT
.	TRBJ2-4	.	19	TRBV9	CASSVGRQAKDLAKNIQYF	TGTGCCAGCAGCGTAGGTCGACAGGCAAAAGACCTAGCCAAAAACATTCAGTACTTC
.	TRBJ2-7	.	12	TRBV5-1	CASSLNGGEQYF	TGCGCCAGCAGCTTGAACGGGGGCGAGCAGTACTTC
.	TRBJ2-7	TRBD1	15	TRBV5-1	CASSLGDRRTYEQYF	TGCGCCAGCAGCTTGGGGGACAGACGGACCTACGAGCAGTACTTC
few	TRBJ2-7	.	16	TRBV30	CAWSASHSLSSYEQYF	TGTGCCTGGAGTGCGTCCCACAGCCTCAGCTCCTACGAGCAGTACTTC
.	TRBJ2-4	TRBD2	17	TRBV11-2	CASSLVLAGVAKNIQYF	TGTGCCAGCAGCTTAGTTCTAGCGGGGGTAGCCAAAAACATTCAGTACTTC
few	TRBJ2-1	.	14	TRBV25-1	CASSDKTDYNEQFF	TGTGCCAGCAGTGATAAAACAGACTACAATGAGCAGTTCTTC
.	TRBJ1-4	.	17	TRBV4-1	CASSQGGRQTTNEKLFF	TGCGCCAGCAGCCAAGGAGGAAGGCAAACAACTAATGAAAAACTGTTTTTT
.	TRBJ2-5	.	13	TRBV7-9	CASSFGGQETQYF	TGTGCCAGCAGCTTCGGGGGCCAAGAGACCCAGTACTTC
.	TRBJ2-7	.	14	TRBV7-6	CASSERITSYEQYF	TGTGCCAGCAGCGAACGGATTACGTCCTACGAGCAGTACTTC
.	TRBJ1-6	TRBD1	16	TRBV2	CASRYRQGAGNSPLHF	TGTGCCAGCAGATACCGACAGGGGGCTGGTAATTCACCCCTCCACTTT
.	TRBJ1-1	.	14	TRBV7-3	CASSLSGGGTEAFF	TGTGCCAGCAGCTTAAGTGGAGGGGGCACTGAAGCTTTCTTT
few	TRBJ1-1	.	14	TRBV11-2	CASSPSRVGTEAFF	TGTGCCAGCAGCCCGTCTCGGGTTGGGACTGAAGCTTTCTTT
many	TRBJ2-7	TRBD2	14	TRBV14	CASSRLAGGYEQYF	TGTGCCAGCAGTCGACTAGCGGGGGGCTACGAGCAGTACTTC
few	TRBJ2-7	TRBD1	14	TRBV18	CASSPGQGNYEQYF	TGTGCCAGCTCACCAGGACAGGGGAACTACGAGCAGTACTTC
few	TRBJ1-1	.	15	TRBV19	CASSIVGQRNTEAFF	TGTGCCAGTAGTATAGTTGGACAGAGGAACACTGAAGCTTTCTTT
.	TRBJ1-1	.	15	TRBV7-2	CASSLSTAQNTEAFF	TGTGCCAGCAGCCTTTCGACGGCCCAGAACACTGAAGCTTTCTTT
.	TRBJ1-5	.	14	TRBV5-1	CASSLSGGLEPQHF	TGCGCCAGCAGCTTGTCTGGAGGCCTCGAGCCCCAGCATTTT
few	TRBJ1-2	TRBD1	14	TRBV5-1	CASSLQRTGDGYTF	TGCGCCAGCAGCCTACAGCGGACAGGGGATGGCTACACCTTC
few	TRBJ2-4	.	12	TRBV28	CASSLDGYIQYF	TGTGCCAGCAGTTTGGATGGGTACATTCAGTACTTC
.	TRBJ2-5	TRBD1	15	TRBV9	CASSPRTGGVETQYF	TGTGCCAGCAGCCCCCGGACAGGGGGCGTAGAGACCCAGTACTTC
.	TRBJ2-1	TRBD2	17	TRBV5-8	CASSPGLAGGSYNEQFF	TGTGCCAGCAGCCCGGGACTAGCGGGGGGCTCTTACAATGAGCAGTTCTTC
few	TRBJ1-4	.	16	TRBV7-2	CASSFPTAATNEKLFF	TGTGCCAGCAGCTTCCCGACAGCTGCAACTAATGAAAAACTGTTTTTT
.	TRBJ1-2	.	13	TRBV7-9	CASSLGDGDGYTF	TGTGCCAGCAGCTTAGGGGATGGGGATGGCTACACCTTC
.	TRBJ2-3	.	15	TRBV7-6	CASSSQRLGTDTQYF	TGTGCCAGCAGCTCCCAAAGGCTTGGCACAGATACGCAGTATTTT
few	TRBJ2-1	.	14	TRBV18	CASSPPGRYNEQFF	TGTGCCAGCTCACCCCCGGGACGGTACAATGAGCAGTTCTTC
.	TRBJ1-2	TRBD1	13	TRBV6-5	CASSWEGQGDYTF	TGTGCCAGCAGTTGGGAGGGACAGGGGGACTACACCTTC
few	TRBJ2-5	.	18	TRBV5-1	CASSGFMEGRTAGETQYF	TGCGCCAGCAGTGGGTTCATGGAGGGACGGACCGCGGGGGAGACCCAGTACTTC
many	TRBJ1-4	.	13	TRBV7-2	CASSRAGNEKLFF	TGTGCCAGCAGCCGGGCCGGGAATGAAAAACTGTTTTTT
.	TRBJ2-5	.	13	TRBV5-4	CASSFDSEETQYF	TGTGCCAGCAGCTTTGATAGTGAAGAGACCCAGTACTTC
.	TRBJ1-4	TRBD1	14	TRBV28	CASSFGQENEKLFF	TGTGCCAGCAGTTTCGGACAGGAGAATGAAAAACTGTTTTTT
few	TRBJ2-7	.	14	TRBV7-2	CASSLGHQRYEQYF	TGTGCCAGCAGCTTAGGACACCAGCGCTACGAGCAGTACTTC